Here is one T cell receptor beta chain with its context. Its antigen is currently unknown. Regarding treatment: approximately nine-day PBMC culture with coronavirus spike peptide pools or control peptides (ViraFEST assay). PCR positivity was dated March to December 2020, before US Alpha, Beta and Delta variants. Once obtained from cultured CD4+ T cells, the DNA was sequenced using the Oncomine TCR Beta short-read assay. Cultured CD4+ T cells were the source of extracted genomic DNA. TCRdb recomputed calls from the PCR reads with MiXCR, one row per CDR3 protein. The sample has about 14,000 distinct CDR3 sequences, about 40% seen once. From germline, CDR1 is GTSNPN and CDR2 SVGIG (reference sequence). Trimming left V 4 bases short and J 2 bases short, with 9 bases between. The CDR3 extends over 13 amino acids. This sample was included in a study of vaccination and CD4 T cells after COVID-19. Study context: From HCoV-229E, HCoV-OC43, HCoV-NL63 and SARS-CoV-2, overlapping spike peptides were used to stimulate the cells.

Study-wide points: The median count of SARS-CoV-2-reactive clonotypes rose from roughly 21 to 40, not significantly.

The V and J genes are TRBV30 and TRBJ1-5; D not certain. The sample was CD4+ T cells from blood, cultured in vitro. The TCR comes from a human donor who had recovered from COVID-19. The CDR3 is CAWTQEGNQPQHF. CDR3 in DNA: TGTGCCTGGACTCAGGAGGGCAATCAGCCCCAGCATTTT. The variable domain in full, completed from reference TRBV30 and TRBJ1-5, reads SQTIHQWPATLVQPVGSPLSLECTVEGTSNPNLYWYRQAAGRGLQLLFYSVGIGQISSEVPQNLSASRPQDRQFILSSKKLLLSDSGFYLCAWTQEGNQPQHFGDGTRLSIL.